Below, 15 T cell receptor beta chains from the same sample are listed, as sequenced in a study of shared clonotypes between healthy human individuals. Assay: immunoSEQ multiplex PCR; the TCRdb copy retains only in-frame clones and omits some. The table includes hundreds of thousands of clones, around 80% detected once. The material sequenced was PBMCs. The receptors were gathered from a woman in her thirties or forties in good health. Some clones in this sample may be carry-over from other donors' samples.

The chain employs TRBV11-1 and TRBJ1-1; D is unresolved. With 5 bases removed from V and 1 base from J, the gap between germline ends came to 11 bases. CDR3 length: 14 amino acids. Germline V gene sequence: CDR1 SGHAT, CDR2 FQDESV (reference sequence). The CDR3 reads CASSQRRWNTEAFF. For the CDR3, the DNA is TGTGCCAGCAGCCAGCGGAGGTGGAACACTGAAGCTTTCTTT.

The chain combines TRBV28 with TRBJ2-7; weak D call: TRBD2 (6 bases). The CDR3 has 14 residues. V was cut by 3 bases and J by 3 bases, with 12 bases left in between. CDR1 is MDHEN, CDR2 SYDVKM, per germline. The CDR3 DNA is TGTGCCAGCAGTTTTTTAGCGGTGAACTACGAGCAGTACTTC. Its protein product is CASSFLAVNYEQYF.

Points on this clone: Germline and junction disagree at one end, which may indicate a read error. V and J are TRBV5-4 and TRBJ1-4; 7 bases agree with TRBD1. The CDR3 loop spans 14 amino acids. Germline assignment: CDR1 SGHNT and CDR2 YYREEE (reference sequence). CDR3 in DNA: TGTGCAAGCAGCTTGGGGACAGAGAATGAAAAACTGTTTTTT. Translating gives CASSLGTENEKLFF.

There are a few counts of this clone. V is TRBV7-2 and J is TRBJ1-3; a possible D gene is TRBD1 (5 bases). V was shortened by 1 base and J by 2 bases, with 12 bases between the two germline ends. The CDR3 runs to 16 residues. Germline V gene lookup returns CDR1 SGHTA and CDR2 FQGNSA. This chain's CDR3 is CASSLGGIYTGNTIYF. Here the CDR3 DNA reads TGTGCCAGCAGCTTAGGGGGGATATACACTGGAAACACCATATATTTT.

For this clone: The same CDR3 is also encoded by other DNA sequences in this sample. This chain joins TRBV10-3 and TRBJ2-1; 7 nucleotides agree with TRBD1. Germline CDR1 reads ENHRY; CDR2 reads SYGVKD. V lost 6 bases and J lost 3; bases outside the gene matches: 5. The CDR3 runs to 14 residues. CDR3 nucleotide sequence: TGTGCCATCAGCCGACAGGGTGGCTACAATGAGCAGTTCTTC. This encodes CAISRQGGYNEQFF.

The chain combines TRBV2 with TRBJ2-3; weak D call: TRBD2 (5 bases). In germline, CDR1 is SNHLY, CDR2 FYNNEI. V gave up 6 bases and J gave up 2 bases, with 18 bases separating them. The CDR3 is 16 residues long. The CDR3 protein is CASSDPSGTYTDTQYF. For the CDR3, the DNA is TGTGCCAGCAGCGACCCGAGCGGAACATACACAGATACGCAGTATTTT. The complete variable domain, with remaining parts taken from reference TRBV2 and TRBJ2-3, reads EPEVTQTPSHQVTQMGQEVILRCVPISNHLYFYWYRQILGQKVEFLVSFYNNEISEKSEIFDDQFSVERPDGSNFTLKIRSTKLEDSAMYFCASSDPSGTYTDTQYFGPGTRLTVL.

The chain's CDR3 is CAISESGGLVPKNIQYF. The DNA of the CDR3 is TGTGCCATCAGTGAGTCCGGAGGACTAGTACCTAAAAACATTCAGTACTTC. The V gene is TRBV10-3, the J gene TRBJ2-4; 7 positions agree with TRBD2. Losses at the gene ends were 0 bases for V and 4 bases for J; bases not matched to a gene: 9. The germline V gene has CDR1 ENHRY and CDR2 SYGVKD. This CDR3 spans 17 amino acids.

The V gene is TRBV18, the J gene TRBJ1-2; TRBD1 matches 8 bases. V lost 5 bases, J lost 3 bases, and 8 bases stayed unmatched. The length of the CDR3 is 15 residues. Per germline, CDR1 KGHSH and CDR2 LQKENI. CDR3 amino acids: CASSVTGARDYGYTF. The CDR3 DNA reads TGTGCCAGCTCAGTGACAGGGGCCAGGGACTATGGCTACACCTTC. Based on the CDR3 plus reference TRBV18 and TRBJ1-2, the full variable domain is NAGVMQNPRHLVRRRGQEARLRCSPMKGHSHVYWYRQLPEEGLKFMVYLQKENIIDESGMPKERFSAEFPKEGPSILRIQQVVRGDSAAYFCASSVTGARDYGYTFGSGTRLTVV.

The rearrangement links TRBV28 to TRBJ2-7; 7 nucleotides line up with TRBD1. Germline CDR1 MDHEN, CDR2 SYDVKM. The CDR3 is 15 amino acids. J was trimmed by 1 base and V by 7 bases; bases with no gene match: 10. CDR3 bases: TGTGCCAGCACCCGCCCTGGGACAGAGTCCTACGAGCAGTACTTC. The encoded protein is CASTRPGTESYEQYF.

Turning to this clone: Other DNA sequences in this specimen translate into the identical CDR3. V is TRBV2 and J is TRBJ1-1, with unresolved D. The ends were cut back, 2 bases at V and 1 base at J, with 5 bases in the middle. Looked up from germline, CDR1 is SNHLY and CDR2 is FYNNEI. This CDR3 has 13 amino acids. The CDR3 bases are TGTGCCAGCAGTGAACTAGAGAACACTGAAGCTTTCTTT. Translated: CASSELENTEAFF.

This clone showed up just once. The CDR3 sequence is CATNAGEEEKLFF. CDR3 nucleotides: TGTGCCACCAACGCGGGGGAGGAGGAAAAACTGTTTTTT. J is TRBJ1-4 and V is TRBV10-3, with D perhaps matching TRBD1 (5 bases). The CDR3 covers 13 residues. Trimming shortened V by 10 bases and J by 8 bases, and 17 bases separated the two germline ends. CDR1 is ENHRY and CDR2 is SYGVKD in the germline V gene.

The rearrangement links TRBV6-6 to TRBJ2-1; TRBD1 matches at 10 bases. J lost 4 bases, V lost 2 bases, and 5 bases had no gene match. CDR1 is MNHNY, CDR2 SVGAGI, per germline (reference sequence). CDR3 size: 16 residues. The CDR3 protein is CASSYPGQGQYNEQFF. In DNA form, the CDR3 reads TGTGCCAGCAGTTACCCGGGACAGGGGCAGTACAATGAGCAGTTCTTC.

The chain has TRBV5-8 and TRBJ2-7, with D unresolved. Per germline, CDR1 SGHTS and CDR2 YDEGEE. V was shortened by 0 bases and J by 6 bases, with 16 bases between the two germline ends. This CDR3 is built from 15 residues. The CDR3 sequence is CASSLVQPNNPEQYF. CDR3 coding DNA: TGTGCCAGCAGCTTGGTTCAGCCCAACAACCCCGAGCAGTACTTC. Full variable domain (outside the CDR3, taken from reference TRBV5-8 and TRBJ2-7): EAGVTQSPTHLIKTRGQQATLRCSPISGHTSVYWYQQALGLGLQFLLWYDEGEERNRGNFPPRFSGRQFPNYSSELNVNALELEDSALYLCASSLVQPNNPEQYFGPGTRLTVT.

The chain links TRBV6-5 to TRBJ1-5, with TRBD1 matching over 8 bases. The CDR3 covers 15 residues. V shed 5 bases, J shed 3 bases, and the junction held 6 bases outside the gene matches. Germline lookup yields CDR1 MNHEY and CDR2 SVGAGI. CDR3 region: CASSTRGRPNQPQHF. The CDR3 DNA reads TGTGCCAGCAGTACCAGGGGGCGACCCAATCAGCCCCAGCATTTT.

This rearrangement joins TRBV28 to TRBJ2-2; 13 bases map to TRBD2. Germline loops: CDR1 MDHEN, CDR2 SYDVKM. V trimming: 2 bases; J trimming: 5 bases; junction bases outside the gene matches: 5. This CDR3 comprises 17 residues. The CDR3 region is CASSLGGLAGVTGELFF. The CDR3 DNA reads as TGTGCCAGCAGTTTAGGTGGACTAGCGGGAGTGACCGGGGAGCTGTTTTTT.